This paragraph reports one TCR beta chain. The target antigen is unknown. These data originate in a study of cytomegalovirus exposure and HLA in healthy donors. Germline V CDR1 and CDR2: MGHDK, SYGVNS. J gave up 1 base and V 4 bases, and 5 bases lay outside the gene matches. CDR3 length: 15 amino acids. PCR used 60 Vbeta primers and 13 Jbeta primers. Method: immunoSEQ multiplex PCR; TCRdb's copy keeps in-frame clones and lacks some. The table shows roughly 180,000 clones, with about 80% occurring only once. The study, taken as a whole, reports: It was approximately 150 TCR beta chains that were listed as cytomegalovirus-associated.

The clonotype comes from a man aged 25 to 40 in good health and CMV-seropositive. Sequencing was carried out using PBMCs. This chain uses TRBV25-1 with TRBJ2-5, with TRBD1 identical over 8 bases. As DNA, the CDR3 is TGTGCCAGCAGTGGGCGACAGGGGAGCCAAGAGACCCAGTACTTC. This translates into CASSGRQGSQETQYF.